This T cell receptor beta chain emerged from a study of graft-versus-host responses after intestinal transplantation (dated by TCRdb to the early 2020s). In terms of the full investigation: Recipients received multivisceral, liver-intestinal, or isolated intestinal transplants. Every recipient was given anti-thymocyte globulin induction, then maintenance tacrolimus and steroids for roughly 3 years. After intestinal transplantation, graft-versus-host and host-versus-graft alloreactive T cell clones were followed in the graft, circulation and bone marrow using bulk TCR-beta CDR3 sequencing. Alloreactive clones were identified by sequencing pre-transplant mixed lymphocyte reaction products and comparing these products with unstimulated pre-transplant donor and recipient T cells. The cohort enrolled about two dozen intestinal transplant recipients, one of whom was a retransplant, and 3 patients without pretransplant specimens were excluded. A peak of at least 4% donor T cells among recipient peripheral blood mononuclear cells was the definition used for donor T cell macrochimerism. Instead of going to the commercial service, samples from a few later patients were sequenced in-house on an Illumina MiSeq and processed with MiXCR.

Only one count was recorded for this clone. Qualities for individual bases were not recorded, and no much larger clone is one base off. Library generation was performed with the immunoSEQ multiplex PCR assay. In most patients, genomic DNA was isolated using the Qiagen DNeasy Blood and Tissue Kit and sent frozen to Adaptive Biotechnologies for TCR sequencing. Adaptive Biotechnologies carried out high-throughput TCR-beta CDR3 sequencing of genomic DNA for most patients. The authors' pipeline ran thus. TCR sequencing data were retrieved from Adaptive's ImmunoSEQ software for 18 patients, whereas a few other patients were processed with MiXCR and VDJtools. To correct CD4 versus CD8 sorting errors, any sequence found in both subsets at a frequency ratio below 5:1 was removed. CDR3 nucleotide sequences shared between donor and recipient were removed because their origin could not be assigned. At least 2-fold expansion over unstimulated cells and a minimum CFSE-low frequency of 0.002% (template counts) or 0.001% (read counts) were required for clones to be classified as alloreactive. Clones were considered mappable if detected in sequenced pre-transplant spleen, lymph node, or MLR CFSE-low populations of the donor or recipient. The cumulative frequency of alloreactive clones was calculated as a percentage of all sequences, weighted by copy number. TCRdb took over this immuneACCESS table, retaining in-frame rearrangements with V and J assigned. Such tables are incomplete; in checked studies, under half of the missing clones stem from an unresolved V gene, and the remainder is unexplained. D and trimming come from the DNA, and the V and J calls and clone size come from that table. Within this sample are about 21,000 clones, with 50% to 60% of them counted one time only. Approximately 1% of the sample belongs to the ten largest clones.

Results and caveats for the whole study, not just this receptor: Patients with donor T cell macrochimerism had high GvH to HvG T cell clonal ratios in their allografts. Conclusions were limited by the relatively low number and heterogeneity of intestinal transplant patients. Early after transplant, declines in HvG clones were associated with peak levels of circulating GvH clones. GvH clones were detected in recipient bone marrow, and some appeared earlier in ileal mucosa or blood, consistent with an intestinal mucosal origin.

The sample's time point, from its label and the paper: cells obtained before transplantation from donor or recipient. Mixed lymphocyte reactions plated approximately 200,000 CFSE-labeled pre-transplant responders with approximately 200,000 irradiated violet-dye-labeled stimulators and were cultured for 6 days. After the mixed lymphocyte reaction, proliferating CD3+CD4+CFSE-low and CD3+CD8+CFSE-low responder cells were FACS-sorted on a BD Influx sorter. V loses 6 bases at its end and J loses 2 bases; junction bases beyond the gene matches: 6. Based on the germline V gene (reference sequence), the CDR1 and CDR2 sequences are LNHDA and SQIVND. The CDR3 numbers 16 residues from cysteine through phenylalanine. The entry retains the CDR3 DNA only, 48 bases that are in frame from base 1.

This TCR came from a human patient who received an intestinal transplant. The chain was built from TRBV19 and TRBJ1-5; TRBD1 agrees with 11 junctional bases. The source material was alloreactive CD4+ T cells from a mixed lymphocyte reaction culture, sampled before intestinal transplant. The sample's cell subset or site, from its label and the paper: CFSE-low proliferating T cells sorted from roughly 6-day pre-transplant mixed lymphocyte reaction (GvH or HvG direction). The sequence in DNA is TGTGCCAGTAGGATGGACAGGGGGCGCGGCAATCAGCCCCAGCATTTT. This is translated as CASRMDRGRGNQPQHF.